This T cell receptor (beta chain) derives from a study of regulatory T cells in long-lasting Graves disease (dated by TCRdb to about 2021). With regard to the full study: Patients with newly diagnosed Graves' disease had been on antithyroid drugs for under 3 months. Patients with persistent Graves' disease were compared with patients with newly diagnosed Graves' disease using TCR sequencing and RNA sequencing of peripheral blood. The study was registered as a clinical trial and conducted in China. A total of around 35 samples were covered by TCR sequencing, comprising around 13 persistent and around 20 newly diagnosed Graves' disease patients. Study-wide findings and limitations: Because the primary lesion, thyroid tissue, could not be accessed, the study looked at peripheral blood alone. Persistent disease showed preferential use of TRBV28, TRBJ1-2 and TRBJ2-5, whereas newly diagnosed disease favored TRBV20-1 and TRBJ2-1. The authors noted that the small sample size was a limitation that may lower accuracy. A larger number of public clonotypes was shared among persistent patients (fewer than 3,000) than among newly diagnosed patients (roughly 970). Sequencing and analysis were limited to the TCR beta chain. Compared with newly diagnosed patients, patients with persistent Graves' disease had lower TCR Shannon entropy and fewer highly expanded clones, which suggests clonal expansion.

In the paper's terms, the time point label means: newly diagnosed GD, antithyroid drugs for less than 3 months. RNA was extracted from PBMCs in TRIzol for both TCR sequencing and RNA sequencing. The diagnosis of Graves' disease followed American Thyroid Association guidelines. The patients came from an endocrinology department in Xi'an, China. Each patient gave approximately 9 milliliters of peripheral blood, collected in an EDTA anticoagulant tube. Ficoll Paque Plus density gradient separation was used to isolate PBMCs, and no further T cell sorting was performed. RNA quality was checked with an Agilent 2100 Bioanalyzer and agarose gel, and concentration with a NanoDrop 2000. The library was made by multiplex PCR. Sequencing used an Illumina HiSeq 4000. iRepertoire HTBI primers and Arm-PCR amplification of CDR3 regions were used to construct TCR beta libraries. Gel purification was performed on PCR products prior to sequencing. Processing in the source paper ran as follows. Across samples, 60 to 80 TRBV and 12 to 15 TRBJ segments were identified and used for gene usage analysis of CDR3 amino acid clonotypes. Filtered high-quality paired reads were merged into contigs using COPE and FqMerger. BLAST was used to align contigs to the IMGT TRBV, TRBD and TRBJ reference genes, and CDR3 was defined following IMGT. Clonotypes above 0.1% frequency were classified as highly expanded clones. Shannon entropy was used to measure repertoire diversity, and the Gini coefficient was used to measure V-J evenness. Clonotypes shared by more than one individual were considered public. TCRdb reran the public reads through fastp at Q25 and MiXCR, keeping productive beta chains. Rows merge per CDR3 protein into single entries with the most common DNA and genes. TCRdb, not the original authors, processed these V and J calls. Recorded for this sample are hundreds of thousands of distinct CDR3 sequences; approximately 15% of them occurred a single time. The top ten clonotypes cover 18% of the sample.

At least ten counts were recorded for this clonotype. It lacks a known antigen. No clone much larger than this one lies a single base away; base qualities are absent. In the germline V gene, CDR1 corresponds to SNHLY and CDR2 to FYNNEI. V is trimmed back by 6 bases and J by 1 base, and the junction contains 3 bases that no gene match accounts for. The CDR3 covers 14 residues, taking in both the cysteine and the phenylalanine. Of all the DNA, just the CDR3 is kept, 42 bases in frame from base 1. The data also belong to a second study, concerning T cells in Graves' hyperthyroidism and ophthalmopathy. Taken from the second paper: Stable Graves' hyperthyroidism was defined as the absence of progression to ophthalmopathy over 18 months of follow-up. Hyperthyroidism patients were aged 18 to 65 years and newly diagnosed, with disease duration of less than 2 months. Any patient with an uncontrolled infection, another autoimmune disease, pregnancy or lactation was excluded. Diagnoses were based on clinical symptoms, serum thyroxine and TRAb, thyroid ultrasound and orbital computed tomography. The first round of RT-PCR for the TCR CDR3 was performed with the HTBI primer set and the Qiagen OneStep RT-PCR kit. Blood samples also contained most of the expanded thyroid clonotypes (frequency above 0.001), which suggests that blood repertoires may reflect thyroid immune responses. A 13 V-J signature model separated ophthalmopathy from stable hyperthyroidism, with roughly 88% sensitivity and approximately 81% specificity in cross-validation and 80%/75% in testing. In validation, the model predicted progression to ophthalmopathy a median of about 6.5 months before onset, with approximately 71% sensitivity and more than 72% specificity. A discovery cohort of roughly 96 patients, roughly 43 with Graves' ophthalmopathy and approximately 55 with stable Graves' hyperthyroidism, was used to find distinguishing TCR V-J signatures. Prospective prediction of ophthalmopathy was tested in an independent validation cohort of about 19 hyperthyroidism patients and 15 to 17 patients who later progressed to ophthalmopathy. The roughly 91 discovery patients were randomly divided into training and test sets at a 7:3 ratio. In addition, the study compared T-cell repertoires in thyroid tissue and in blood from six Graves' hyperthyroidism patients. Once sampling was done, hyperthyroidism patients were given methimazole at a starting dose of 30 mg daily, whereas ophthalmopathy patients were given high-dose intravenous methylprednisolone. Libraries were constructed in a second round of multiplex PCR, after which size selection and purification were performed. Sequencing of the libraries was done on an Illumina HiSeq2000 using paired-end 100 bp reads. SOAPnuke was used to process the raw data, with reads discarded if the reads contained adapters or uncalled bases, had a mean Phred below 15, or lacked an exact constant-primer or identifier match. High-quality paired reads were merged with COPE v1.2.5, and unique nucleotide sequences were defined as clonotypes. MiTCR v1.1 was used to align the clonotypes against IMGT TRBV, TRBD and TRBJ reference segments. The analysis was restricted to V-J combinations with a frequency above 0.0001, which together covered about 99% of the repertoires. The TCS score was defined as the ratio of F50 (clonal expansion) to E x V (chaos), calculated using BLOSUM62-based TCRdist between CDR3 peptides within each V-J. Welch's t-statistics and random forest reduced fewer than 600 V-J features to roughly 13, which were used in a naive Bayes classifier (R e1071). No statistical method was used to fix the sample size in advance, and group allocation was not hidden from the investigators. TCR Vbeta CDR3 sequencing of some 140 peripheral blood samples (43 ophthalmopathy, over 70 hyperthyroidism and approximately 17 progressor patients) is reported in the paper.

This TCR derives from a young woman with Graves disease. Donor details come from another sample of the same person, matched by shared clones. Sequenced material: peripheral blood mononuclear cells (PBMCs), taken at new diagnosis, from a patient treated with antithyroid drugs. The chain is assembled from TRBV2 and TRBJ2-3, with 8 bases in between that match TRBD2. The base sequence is TGTGCCAGCAGCGTTAGCGGGGGCACAGATACGCAGTATTTT. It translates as CASSVSGGTDTQYF.